The rows below give T cell receptor beta chains drawn from one sample of a study of blood T cells in healthy people across ages. MiXCR, run by TCRdb on the 5' RACE reads, gives a single entry per CDR3 protein. There are 1.5 million to 2 million distinct CDR3 sequences in the sample; 30% to 40% occur only once, and around 11% lies in the top ten. The sequencing input was blood. The receptors shown here come from a woman aged 30 to 39 in good health. Each CDR3 is given with its conserved first and last residue. Fields, in order: CDR3 length, D gene, J gene, clone size, V gene, CDR3 protein. A D gene is named only where the DNA matches it firmly. Expanded clones are given a class, and other clones once, few, many or no size at all.

len: 16; d_gene: TRBD2; j_gene: TRBJ2-1; abundance: few; v_gene: TRBV20-1; CDR3aa: CSARALAGAPENEQFF
len: 17; d_gene: NA; j_gene: TRBJ2-7; abundance: NA; v_gene: TRBV7-8; CDR3aa: CASSFNARSLDSYEQYF
len: 13; d_gene: NA; j_gene: TRBJ2-7; abundance: few; v_gene: TRBV7-2; CDR3aa: CASSTSEYYEQYF
len: 15; d_gene: NA; j_gene: TRBJ2-3; abundance: NA; v_gene: TRBV9; CDR3aa: CASSSPCGGTDTQYF
len: 16; d_gene: NA; j_gene: TRBJ1-6; abundance: few; v_gene: TRBV9; CDR3aa: CASSGTPSSYNSPFHF
len: 15; d_gene: TRBD1; j_gene: TRBJ2-4; abundance: few; v_gene: TRBV13; CDR3aa: CASSDEQGAKNIQYF
len: 15; d_gene: TRBD1; j_gene: NA; abundance: once; v_gene: TRBV2; CDR3aa: CASSVRGQGRGTQYF
len: 15; d_gene: TRBD1; j_gene: TRBJ1-5; abundance: NA; v_gene: TRBV28; CDR3aa: CASSPLDRDGQPQHF
len: 15; d_gene: TRBD1; j_gene: TRBJ1-3; abundance: NA; v_gene: TRBV10-3; CDR3aa: CAIRRDRDSGNTIYF
len: 15; d_gene: NA; j_gene: TRBJ1-4; abundance: NA; v_gene: TRBV5-1; CDR3aa: CASSTLGAANEKLFF
len: 14; d_gene: TRBD1; j_gene: TRBJ2-3; abundance: NA; v_gene: TRBV20-1; CDR3aa: CSARDRASTDTQYF
len: 13; d_gene: NA; j_gene: TRBJ2-2; abundance: NA; v_gene: TRBV29-1; CDR3aa: CSVERDNTGELFF
len: 14; d_gene: TRBD1; j_gene: TRBJ1-1; abundance: NA; v_gene: TRBV10-3; CDR3aa: CAITQTGVGTEAFF
len: 12; d_gene: NA; j_gene: TRBJ2-5; abundance: few; v_gene: TRBV11-2; CDR3aa: CASSIFRETQYF
len: 15; d_gene: TRBD1; j_gene: TRBJ2-7; abundance: few; v_gene: TRBV6-1; CDR3aa: CASRNPGQGNYEQYF
len: 14; d_gene: TRBD2; j_gene: TRBJ2-2; abundance: NA; v_gene: TRBV20-1; CDR3aa: CSAGPGLHTGELFF
len: 15; d_gene: NA; j_gene: TRBJ1-4; abundance: NA; v_gene: TRBV12-3/TRBV12-4; CDR3aa: CASSLEGRTNEKLFF
len: 17; d_gene: TRBD2; j_gene: TRBJ2-1; abundance: NA; v_gene: TRBV20-1; CDR3aa: CSARVLGTSGLYNEQFF
len: 17; d_gene: TRBD2; j_gene: TRBJ2-1; abundance: NA; v_gene: TRBV19; CDR3aa: CASSIGRLAMRGNEQFF
len: 13; d_gene: NA; j_gene: TRBJ2-1; abundance: NA; v_gene: TRBV10-3; CDR3aa: CASSPHVAGEQFF
len: 12; d_gene: TRBD1; j_gene: TRBJ1-2; abundance: NA; v_gene: TRBV28; CDR3aa: CASRQGALGYTF
len: 14; d_gene: TRBD1; j_gene: TRBJ1-1; abundance: NA; v_gene: TRBV9; CDR3aa: CASSTQGGNTEAFF
len: 15; d_gene: NA; j_gene: TRBJ2-1; abundance: many; v_gene: TRBV5-1; CDR3aa: CASSSSGTAYNEQFF
len: 15; d_gene: TRBD2; j_gene: TRBJ2-1; abundance: NA; v_gene: TRBV4-2; CDR3aa: CASSQGGGAYNKQFF
len: 15; d_gene: NA; j_gene: TRBJ1-2; abundance: NA; v_gene: TRBV20-1; CDR3aa: CSARVPAGSDYGYTF
len: 13; d_gene: NA; j_gene: TRBJ2-7; abundance: few; v_gene: TRBV29-1; CDR3aa: CSVVAGTSYEQYF
len: 11; d_gene: NA; j_gene: TRBJ2-5; abundance: NA; v_gene: TRBV20-1; CDR3aa: CSGRKGETQYF
len: 14; d_gene: NA; j_gene: TRBJ2-5; abundance: NA; v_gene: TRBV28; CDR3aa: CASSLSTGKGTQYF
len: 20; d_gene: TRBD2; j_gene: TRBJ2-1; abundance: few; v_gene: TRBV15; CDR3aa: CATSRVNSGGVVGPYNEQFF
len: 15; d_gene: TRBD1; j_gene: TRBJ2-1; abundance: NA; v_gene: TRBV27; CDR3aa: CASSLGQVLYNEQFF
len: 13; d_gene: NA; j_gene: TRBJ1-2; abundance: NA; v_gene: TRBV30; CDR3aa: CAWSPYSDYGYTF
len: 18; d_gene: TRBD2; j_gene: TRBJ2-7; abundance: NA; v_gene: TRBV5-5; CDR3aa: CASSLVPSTSGSLNEQYF
len: 15; d_gene: NA; j_gene: TRBJ2-5; abundance: NA; v_gene: TRBV11-2; CDR3aa: CASSFWEGEQETQYF
len: 15; d_gene: TRBD2; j_gene: TRBJ2-1; abundance: NA; v_gene: TRBV28; CDR3aa: CASISSAGGLNEQFF
len: 12; d_gene: NA; j_gene: TRBJ1-2; abundance: few; v_gene: TRBV10-3; CDR3aa: CAISGGIYGYTF
len: 16; d_gene: NA; j_gene: TRBJ1-1; abundance: NA; v_gene: TRBV3-1; CDR3aa: CASSQDRAEMNTEAFF
len: 14; d_gene: NA; j_gene: TRBJ1-1; abundance: NA; v_gene: TRBV9; CDR3aa: CASSVGTVVSEAFF
len: 14; d_gene: TRBD1; j_gene: TRBJ2-5; abundance: NA; v_gene: TRBV6-5; CDR3aa: CASTIYQGEETQYF
len: 17; d_gene: TRBD2; j_gene: TRBJ2-3; abundance: NA; v_gene: TRBV9; CDR3aa: CAGSSGRGGGITDTQYF